This passage covers 7 T cell receptor beta chains from one sample sequenced in a study of cytomegalovirus exposure and HLA in healthy donors. This PCR relied on a set of 60 Vbeta primers and 13 Jbeta primers. The assay was immunoSEQ multiplex PCR, and TCRdb's table has in-frame clones only and misses some. The sample consists of some 200,000 clones, around 83% of them appearing once. The sequenced sample consisted of PBMCs. Receptor source: a woman aged 45 to 65 in good health and CMV-seropositive.

The J gene is TRBJ1-6, the V gene TRBV25-1; TRBD1 agrees at 9 bases. J lost 8 bases, V lost 1 base, and 6 bases had no gene match. The CDR3 runs 16 residues. Germline-derived CDR1 and CDR2 are MGHDK and SYGVNS. CDR3 DNA: TGTGCCAGCAGTGAATTGGGGACAGGGCCCGATTCACCCCTCCACTTT. This encodes CASSELGTGPDSPLHF.

For the CDR3, the DNA is TGTGCCAGCAGCTTGAGAGGGCGGGGGGCCACAGATACGCAGTATTTT. Its protein is CASSLRGRGATDTQYF. This rearrangement joins TRBV7-8 to TRBJ2-3; TRBD2 agrees at 8 bases. The germline V gene has CDR1 SGHVS and CDR2 FQNEAQ. The junction had 7 bases not matched to a gene; V was cut back by 3 bases and J by 2 bases. The CDR3 sequence is 16 residues long.

This sequence joins TRBV4-3 and TRBJ2-7; D ambiguous. CDR1 is LGHNA and CDR2 is YSLEER in the germline V gene. The CDR3 consists of 15 residues. Trimming shortened V by 1 base and J by 2 bases, and 12 bases separated the two germline ends. CDR3 bases: TGCGCCAGCAGCCAAGGGTCGCAGAAAGCCTACGAGCAGTACTTC. This encodes CASSQGSQKAYEQYF.

The chain uses TRBV14 and TRBJ2-5, with D hard to call. The J call may be wrong; the DNA end is better matched by TRBJ2-7. The CDR3 sequence is 16 residues long. The germline CDR1 and CDR2 sequences are SGHDN and FVKESK. The CDR3 loop is CASSQDPRRSSYEQYF. The CDR3 nucleotides are TGTGCCAGCAGCCAAGATCCCCGGAGAAGCTCCTACGAGCAGTACTTC.

CDR3 sequence: CASSQGIVRGPGANVLTF. The CDR3 DNA is TGCGCCAGCAGCCAAGGGATCGTCAGGGGGCCAGGGGCCAACGTCCTGACTTTC. This chain uses TRBV4-1 with TRBJ2-6; 8 bases align to TRBD1. CDR3 length: 18 amino acids. Germline CDR1 reads MGHRA; CDR2 reads YSYEKL. With V trimmed by 1 base and J by 4 bases, 9 bases remained unmatched.

The rearrangement joins TRBV29-1 to TRBJ1-2, with 10 bases identical to TRBD1. There are 12 residues in the CDR3. Germline-derived CDR1 and CDR2 are SQVTM and ANQGSEA. With V trimmed by 7 bases and J by 8 bases, 7 bases remained unmatched. CDR3 nucleotides: TGCAGCGGACAGGGGGCAGACGGAGGCTACACCTTC. It yields the protein CSGQGADGGYTF. The whole variable domain, filled in from reference TRBV29-1 and TRBJ1-2, reads SAVISQKPSRDICQRGTSLTIQCQVDSQVTMMFWYRQQPGQSLTLIATANQGSEATYESGFVIDKFPISRPNLTFSTLTVSNMSPEDSSIYLCSGQGADGGYTFGSGTRLTVV.

The V call is TRBV9, the J call TRBJ2-3, with 9 bases identical to TRBD2. The CDR3 is 21 residues long. The germline V gene has CDR1 SGDLS and CDR2 YYNGEE. J was trimmed by 0 bases and V by 0 bases; bases with no gene match: 17. The CDR3 spells CASSVATASGARVGSTDTQYF. The CDR3 region has the DNA TGTGCCAGCAGCGTAGCTACGGCTAGCGGGGCCCGAGTAGGTAGCACAGATACGCAGTATTTT.